Shown below are 17 T cell receptor beta chains from a single sample sequenced in a study of CD8+CD57+ T cells in acquired aplastic anemia. Genomic DNA templated the TCR beta VDJ and CDR3 profiling. Using its own MiXCR run on the reads, TCRdb lists one record per CDR3 protein. Of about 420,000 distinct CDR3 sequences detected, approximately 70% appear once; the ten largest clones hold approximately 4%. The material sequenced was sorted CD4+, CD8+, or CD8+CD57+ T cells (not recorded which) from PBMCs. Receptors originate from a human donor in good health, serving as a control.

This clonotype was recorded many times. V and J are TRBV2 and TRBJ2-2; D possibly corresponds to TRBD1 (5 bases). Germline assignment: CDR1 SNHLY and CDR2 FYNNEI. The CDR3 is 12 residues long. Trimming removed 5 bases from V and 6 bases from J, with 7 bases in between. DNA of the CDR3: TGTGCCAGCAGTTCGACAGCCGGGGAGCTGTTTTTT. It translates to CASSSTAGELFF.

In this sample, this clonotype turned up many times. The chain is built from TRBV29-1 and TRBJ1-1, with D tentatively TRBD1 (6 bases). The CDR3 runs to 14 residues. V was clipped by 7 bases and J by 6 bases, with 21 bases between them. Germline values: CDR1 SQVTM, CDR2 ANQGSEA. The CDR3 nucleotides read TGCAGCGGTGGCGGATCAACAGGGAGGCCTGAAGCTTTCTTT. It is translated as CSGGGSTGRPEAFF. The full variable domain, rest sourced from reference TRBV29-1 and TRBJ1-1, is SAVISQKPSRDICQRGTSLTIQCQVDSQVTMMFWYRQQPGQSLTLIATANQGSEATYESGFVIDKFPISRPNLTFSTLTVSNMSPEDSSIYLCSGGGSTGRPEAFFGQGTRLTVV.

V and J are TRBV7-4 and TRBJ1-2; D is unresolved. The germline gives CDR1 SGHVT, CDR2 SQSDAQ. Trimming removed 0 bases at V and 4 bases at J, with 15 bases between. The CDR3 sequence is 16 residues long. For the CDR3, the DNA is TGTGCCAGCAGCTTAGCGCCAGGAGTATCTTCCTATGGCTACACCTTC. It translates to CASSLAPGVSSYGYTF.

A remark on this clonotype: This sequence may be a read error, since a much larger clone differs from it by one base. As the CDR3 is not closed by the conserved phenylalanine or tryptophan, this likely results from a read error. The chain couples TRBV12-3 or TRBV12-4 to TRBJ2-2; D gene uncertain. CDR3 length: 13 residues. V was pared by 3 bases and J by 4 bases, with 6 bases between. CDR3 sequence: CASSFTGTGELFL. In DNA, the CDR3 is TGTGCCAGCAGTTTCACCGGCACCGGGGAGCTGTTTCTT.

This chain joins TRBV6-1 and TRBJ1-2; possibly TRBD1 for D (6 bases). The CDR3 sequence is 15 residues long. With 6 bases removed from V and 3 bases from J, the gap between germline ends came to 17 bases. Per the germline V gene, CDR1 is MNHNS and CDR2 is SASEGT. CDR3 protein: CASRNGGRVDYGYTF. In nucleotides, the CDR3 is TGTGCCAGCAGGAACGGGGGGCGTGTGGACTATGGCTACACCTTC.

The CDR3 coding sequence is TGCGCCAGCAGCGTGGAAGGGACACTGATCGGGGAGCTGTTTTTT. It encodes CASSVEGTLIGELFF. The chain employs TRBV5-1 and TRBJ2-2; the D gene is possibly TRBD1 (6 bases). Trimming cost V 4 bases and J 7 bases, with 17 bases left between them. This CDR3 has 15 amino acids. Germline values: CDR1 SGHRS, CDR2 YFSETQ. Looking up the rest from reference TRBV5-1 and TRBJ2-2 gives the full variable domain: KAGVTQTPRYLIKTRGQQVTLSCSPISGHRSVSWYQQTPGQGLQFLFEYFSETQRNKGNFPGRFSGRQFSNSRSEMNVSTLELGDSALYLCASSVEGTLIGELFFGEGSRLTVL.

The V and J genes are TRBV7-2 and TRBJ1-2, with D uncertain. V was clipped by 5 bases and J by 6 bases, with 16 bases between them. This CDR3 is built from 14 residues. Germline V gene data show CDR1 as SGHTA and CDR2 as FQGNSA. In DNA form, the CDR3 reads TGTGCCAGCAGCCTAGGCCGCCTACCAGATGGCTACACCTTC. Amino acids: CASSLGRLPDGYTF.

The rearrangement links TRBV20-1 to TRBJ2-2; TRBD2 might be the D (6 bases). Germline CDR1 reads DFQATT; CDR2 reads SNEGSKA (reference sequence). The CDR3 spans 13 residues. CDR3 sequence: CSVGQGGAGELFF. The CDR3 DNA is TGCAGCGTTGGCCAGGGAGGTGCCGGGGAGCTGTTTTTT.

Worth noting for this clonotype: At one end, the junction sequence differs from germline, possibly due to a read error. This sequence joins TRBV7-2 and TRBJ2-7, with D possibly called TRBD1 or TRBD2 (5 bases each). This CDR3 spans 15 amino acids. Per germline, CDR1 SGHTA and CDR2 FQGNSA. DNA for the CDR3: TGTGCCAGTAGCCAACTGGGGGTTAGCGCCTACGAGGAGTACTTC. Translation gives CASSQLGVSAYEEYF.

The chain employs TRBV12-3 or TRBV12-4 and TRBJ2-5; D tentatively reads TRBD1 or TRBD2 (7 bases each). V lost 6 bases to trimming and J lost 4 bases, with 18 bases between them. This CDR3 spans 15 amino acids. DNA of the CDR3: TGTGCCAGCAGCTTCCAGCCAGGGGGGGGAGAGACCCAGTACTTC. It is translated as CASSFQPGGGETQYF.

This clonotype was seen many times. The V call is TRBV7-4, the J call TRBJ2-5; 12 positions match TRBD2. V lost 5 bases and J lost 2; bases outside the gene matches: 6. Per the germline V gene, CDR1 is SGHVT and CDR2 is SQSDAQ. CDR3 size: 16 residues. CDR3: CASSARLAGVQETQYF. In nucleotides, the CDR3 is TGTGCCAGCAGCGCCCGACTAGCGGGGGTACAAGAGACCCAGTACTTC.

Remarks on this clonotype: A junction end diverges from the germline sequence, so it may reflect a read error. The chain is built from TRBV2 and TRBJ2-6, with TRBD2 as a possible D gene (7 bases). Germline V lookup: CDR1 SNHLY, CDR2 FYNNEI. This CDR3 contains 14 residues. The CDR3 loop reads CASSLGRGAHIVAF. The CDR3 region has the DNA TGTGCCAGCAGCTTGGGCCGGGGGGCCCACATTGTGGCTTTC.

The gene calls are TRBV24-1 and TRBJ2-3; 7 bases match TRBD2. Germline V CDR1 and CDR2: KGHDR, SFDVKD. J gave up 3 bases and V 12 bases, and 20 bases lay outside the gene matches. The CDR3 is 17 amino acids. This CDR3 is CAVALPNGGGPTDTQYF. The CDR3 nucleotides read TGTGCCGTCGCCCTTCCCAATGGGGGAGGGCCTACAGATACGCAGTATTTT.

In regard to this clonotype: A read error may account for a junction end that differs from germline. The rearrangement uses TRBV7-4 and TRBJ1-6; D uncertain. CDR3 length: 15 residues. Germline CDR1 and CDR2: SGHVT and SQSDAQ. CDR3 region: CAGSWKCTGNSPLHF. Written as DNA, the CDR3 is TGTGCCGGCAGCTGGAAGTGCACGGGGAATTCACCCCTCCACTTT.

This clonotype was counted once. The conserved phenylalanine or tryptophan is not found at the CDR3 terminus, so this likely reflects a read error. It is unclear where the CDR3 begins or ends on the DNA, so no DNA is shown, and the CDR3 is as TCRdb lists it. J is TRBJ2-3 and V is TRBV10-1. Germline V gene data show CDR1 as WNHNN and CDR2 as SYGVQD (reference sequence). The CDR3 extends over 13 residues, inclusive of both ends. Here the CDR3 reads CASSESSLATQNL.

A note on this clonotype: The final CDR3 position lacks the conserved phenylalanine or tryptophan, pointing to a likely read error. No DNA is shown, since the ends of the CDR3 on it are uncertain; the CDR3 is the one TCRdb lists. The chain uses TRBV2 and TRBJ1-1. CDR1 SNHLY and CDR2 FYNNEI come from the germline V gene. The CDR3 is 14 residues long, counting both termini. The chain's CDR3 is CASSEEKAAMGTFS.

At least ten counts were recorded for this clonotype. The chain employs TRBV19 and TRBJ1-1, with 9 bases aligning to TRBD1. V lost 4 bases, J lost 5 bases, and 5 bases stayed unmatched. This CDR3 has 14 amino acids. Germline-derived CDR1 and CDR2 are LNHDA and SQIVND (reference sequence). CDR3 in amino acids: CASSTFGQGTEAFF. The CDR3 DNA reads as TGTGCCAGTAGTACTTTTGGACAGGGGACTGAAGCTTTCTTT.